This T cell receptor (beta chain) emerged from a study of response to subunit inactivated influenza vaccine. Study-level results: With each seasonal influenza vaccination, the authors suggested, few new T cells are recruited.

Trimming at V came to 1 base and at J to 8 bases, leaving 11 bases not matched to a gene. Germline CDR1 and CDR2: SGHRS and YFSETQ. The CDR3 extends over 16 amino acids. A single record per CDR3 protein comes from TCRdb applying MiXCR to the RT-PCR reads. The sample has about 500,000 distinct CDR3 sequences, around 13% seen once. This clonotype was counted at least ten times. What it binds is not known. The rearrangement joins TRBV5-1 to TRBJ2-4, with 8 bases identical to TRBD1. The clonotype originates from a man in his fifties or sixties who received an inactivated influenza vaccine. The sample consisted of PBMCs from blood, taken 45 days after vaccination. The CDR3 region is CASSLWRTGLGDIQYF. The CDR3 nucleotides read TGCGCCAGCAGCTTGTGGAGGACAGGGCTTGGGGACATTCAGTACTTC.